Each of the 12 T cell receptor beta chains below was sequenced from the same sample in a study of graft-versus-host responses after intestinal transplantation (dated by TCRdb to about 2021). Libraries were made using the immunoSEQ multiplex PCR assay. As stored in TCRdb, this immuneACCESS dataset retains in-frame rearrangements with V and J assigned. A fraction of the clones does not appear; measured against another copy, unresolved V genes explain less than half of the discrepancy, and the remainder lacks a known reason. Recorded for this sample are about 24,000 clones; 80% to 90% of them occurred a single time. The ten most abundant clones make up 0.96% of the sample. The sample was PBMCs, taken approximately 450 days after intestinal transplant. All receptors come from a human patient who received an intestinal transplant, so some T cells may come from the graft donor.

V usage is TRBV29-1 and J usage is TRBJ1-4; TRBD1 might be the D (5 bases). The germline V and J ends were trimmed by 3 bases and 8 bases, with 10 bases remaining between them. CDR1 is SQVTM, CDR2 ANQGSEA, per germline. CDR3 length equals 12 residues. The CDR3 region is CSVEVGTEKLFF. CDR3 sequence (DNA): TGCAGCGTTGAGGTGGGGACCGAAAAACTGTTTTTT.

The chain is built from TRBV30 and TRBJ2-7, with unresolved D. Per the germline V gene, CDR1 is GTSNPN and CDR2 is SVGIG (reference sequence). V lost 3 bases and J lost 3, with 6 bases in between. The CDR3 is 11 amino acids. CDR3 nucleotide sequence: TGTGCCTGGAGGGATAGCTACGAGCAGTACTTC. As protein: CAWRDSYEQYF.

A note on this clone: The same CDR3 arises from other DNA sequences in this sample as well. J is TRBJ1-2 and V is TRBV29-1, with 11 bases aligning to TRBD1. Trimming removed 7 bases from V and 0 bases from J; junction bases left unmatched: 13. Germline V gene lookup returns CDR1 SQVTM and CDR2 ANQGSEA. The CDR3 is 17 residues long. CDR3 sequence reads: CSAEGQGGPKANYGYTF. CDR3 nucleotide sequence: TGCAGCGCTGAGGGACAGGGGGGACCCAAAGCTAACTATGGCTACACCTTC.

V usage is TRBV30 and J usage is TRBJ2-7, with D unresolved. V lost 0 bases and J 0 bases, leaving 9 bases between the germline ends. CDR3 length: 14 amino acids. Germline V gene data show CDR1 as GTSNPN and CDR2 as SVGIG (reference sequence). Here the CDR3 reads CAWSVARSSYEQYF. DNA for the CDR3: TGTGCCTGGAGTGTCGCCCGGAGCTCCTACGAGCAGTACTTC.

The genes are TRBV10-3 and TRBJ2-5; D possibly matches TRBD1 or TRBD2 (5 bases each). This CDR3 comprises 13 residues. The germline V and J ends were trimmed by 8 bases and 5 bases, with 15 bases remaining between them. Germline-derived CDR1 and CDR2 are ENHRY and SYGVKD. For the CDR3, the DNA is TGTGCCATCGGAGGAAGACAGATGGAGACCCAGTACTTC. Encoded protein: CAIGGRQMETQYF.

This sequence joins TRBV19 and TRBJ2-7; D is possibly TRBD1 (6 bases). Germline values: CDR1 LNHDA, CDR2 SQIVND (reference sequence). The CDR3 extends over 11 amino acids. Trimming left V 10 bases short and J 4 bases short, with 11 bases between. CDR3 sequence: CATTTGYEQYF. In DNA form, the CDR3 reads TGTGCCACCACGACAGGTTACGAGCAGTACTTC.

V and J are TRBV10-2 and TRBJ1-2; D may be TRBD1 (6 bases). The CDR3 spans 12 residues. From germline, CDR1 is WSHSY and CDR2 SAAADI. Trimming took 5 bases from V and 4 from J, leaving 8 bases between them. CDR3 nucleotides: TGCGCCAGCAGTCAGGGGCCCTATGGCTACACCTTC. This encodes CASSQGPYGYTF.

The CDR3 region has the DNA TGTGCCAGCAGCCGAGGACGGGGGGTCAACGAGCAGTACTTC. This translates into CASSRGRGVNEQYF. The chain employs TRBV6-6 and TRBJ2-5, with 7 positions matching TRBD2. The assigned J gene may be wrong: the sequence end matches TRBJ2-7 better. The CDR3 has 14 amino acids. The germline CDR1 and CDR2 sequences are MNHNY and SVGAGI (reference sequence).

The rearrangement joins TRBV25-1 to TRBJ2-3; no clear D gene. CDR1 and CDR2 from the germline V gene are MGHDK and SYGVNS. This CDR3 has 14 amino acids. Trimming cost V 5 bases and J 1 base, with 10 bases left between them. The CDR3 loop is CASSSTRGTDTQYF. CDR3 DNA sequence: TGTGCCAGCAGTTCGACCCGGGGCACAGATACGCAGTATTTT.

CDR3 nucleotide sequence: TGTGCCTGGACCAGCGGACGCACAGATACGCAGTATTTT. Translating gives CAWTSGRTDTQYF. The chain links TRBV30 to TRBJ2-3; perhaps TRBD2 as D (5 bases). Germline V gene data show CDR1 as GTSNPN and CDR2 as SVGIG (reference sequence). Trimming pared 4 bases from V and 1 base from J, leaving 9 bases between. There are 13 residues in the CDR3.

The rearrangement links TRBV6-6 to TRBJ2-7, with D perhaps being TRBD1 or TRBD2 (6 bases each). In germline, CDR1 is MNHNY, CDR2 SVGAGI (reference sequence). Trimming took 6 bases from V and 3 from J, leaving 15 bases between them. CDR3 size: 14 residues. DNA for the CDR3: TGTGCCAGCAGCCCCCGGAGGGGGAACTACGAGCAGTACTTC. Translation: CASSPRRGNYEQYF.

A few counts support this clone. V usage is TRBV30 and J usage is TRBJ2-2; 9 bases are a match to TRBD1. Germline V gives CDR1 GTSNPN, CDR2 SVGIG (reference sequence). The CDR3 runs 13 residues. Germline trimming cut 5 bases from V and 8 bases from J; bases unmatched to any gene: 6. CDR3 nucleotides: TGTGCCTGGGCCGGGACAGGGACAGGGGAGCTGTTTTTT. Translated, it gives CAWAGTGTGELFF.